The text below deals with one T cell receptor beta chain. Documented treatment: some 19 received Ad26.COV2.S at low or high dose, single or two shots; 5 received placebo; per-sample allocation not given. Sampling took place 63 days after the first vaccine or placebo injection. Donation was by an adult aged 18-55 years who was in Boston. TCRdb's table, derived via immunoSEQ multiplex PCR, lists solely in-frame clones and lacks some. The data show 200,000 to 300,000 clones, with 70% to 90% seen just once and about 10% held by the top ten. The data belong to a study of Ad26.COV2.S vaccination and SARS-CoV-2 variants. The clonotype originates from a person between 18 and 60 years old who received the Ad26.COV2.S COVID-19 vaccine or a placebo. The material sequenced was peripheral blood, taken in a trial of Ad26.COV2.S vaccine versus placebo.

CDR3 protein: CASSQDRGSGNTIYF. CDR3 sequence (DNA): TGTGCCAGCAGCCAAGACAGGGGCTCTGGAAACACCATATATTTT. The gene calls are TRBV7-8 and TRBJ1-3; 8 bases map to TRBD1. This CDR3 has 15 residues. Per germline, CDR1 SGHVS and CDR2 FQNEAQ. V shed 5 bases and J 0 bases; nucleotides not matched to a gene: 3.